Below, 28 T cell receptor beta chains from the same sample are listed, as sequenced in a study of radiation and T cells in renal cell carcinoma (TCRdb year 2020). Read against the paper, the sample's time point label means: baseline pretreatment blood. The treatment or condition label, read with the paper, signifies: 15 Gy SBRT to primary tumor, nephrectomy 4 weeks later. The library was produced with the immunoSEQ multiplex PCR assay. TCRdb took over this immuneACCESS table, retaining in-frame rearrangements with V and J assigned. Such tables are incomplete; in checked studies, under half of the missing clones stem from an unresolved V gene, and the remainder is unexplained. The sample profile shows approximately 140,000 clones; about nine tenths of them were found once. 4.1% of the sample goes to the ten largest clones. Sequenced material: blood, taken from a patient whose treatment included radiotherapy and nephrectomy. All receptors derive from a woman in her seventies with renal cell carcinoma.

The DNA for the CDR3 is TGTGCCACCAGCGGCGGGGGAGTGGGAAATCAAGAGACCCAGTACTTC. It specifies CATSGGGVGNQETQYF. The chain recombines TRBV15 with TRBJ2-5, with 7 bases identical to TRBD2. Germline V gene lookup returns CDR1 LNHNV and CDR2 YYDKDF (reference sequence). This CDR3 comprises 16 residues. The V segment lost 5 bases and the J segment 2 bases; nucleotides outside the gene matches: 11.

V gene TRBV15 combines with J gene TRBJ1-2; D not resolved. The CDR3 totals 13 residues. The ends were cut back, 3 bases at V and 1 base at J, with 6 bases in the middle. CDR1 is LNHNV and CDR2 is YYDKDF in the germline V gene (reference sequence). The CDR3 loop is CATSSLNNYGYTF. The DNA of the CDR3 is TGTGCCACCAGCAGCCTTAATAACTATGGCTACACCTTC.

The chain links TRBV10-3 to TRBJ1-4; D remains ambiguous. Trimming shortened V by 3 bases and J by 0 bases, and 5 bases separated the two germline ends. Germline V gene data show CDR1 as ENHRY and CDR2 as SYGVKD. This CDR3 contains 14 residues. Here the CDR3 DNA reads TGTGCCATCAGTGAATCTGCAACTAATGAAAAACTGTTTTTT. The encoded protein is CAISESATNEKLFF.

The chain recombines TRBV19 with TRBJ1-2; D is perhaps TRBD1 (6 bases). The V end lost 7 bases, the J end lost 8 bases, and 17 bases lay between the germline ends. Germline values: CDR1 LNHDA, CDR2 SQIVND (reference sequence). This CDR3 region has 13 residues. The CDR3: CASTTDRTGGYTF. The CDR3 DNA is TGTGCCAGTACTACAGACAGGACTGGGGGCTACACCTTC.

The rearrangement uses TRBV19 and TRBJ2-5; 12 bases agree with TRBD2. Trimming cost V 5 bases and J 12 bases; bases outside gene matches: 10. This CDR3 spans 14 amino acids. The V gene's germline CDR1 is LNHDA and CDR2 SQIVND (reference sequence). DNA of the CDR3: TGTGCCAGTAGTGCCGGACTAGCGGGGAAGAAAGAGTACTTC. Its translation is CASSAGLAGKKEYF. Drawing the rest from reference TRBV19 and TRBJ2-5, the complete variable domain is DGGITQSPKYLFRKEGQNVTLSCEQNLNHDAMYWYRQDPGQGLRLIYYSQIVNDFQKGDIAEGYSVSREKKESFPLTVTSAQKNPTAFYLCASSAGLAGKKEYFGPGTRLLVL.

The CDR3 here is CASSSSGGLLAKNIQYF. CDR3 bases: TGTGCCAGCAGCTCTAGCGGAGGGCTTTTAGCCAAAAACATTCAGTACTTC. This chain links TRBV11-2 with TRBJ2-4; 7 bases fit TRBD2. Germline trimming cut 4 bases from V and 0 bases from J; bases unmatched to any gene: 9. This CDR3 is built from 17 residues. Germline V lookup: CDR1 SGHAT, CDR2 FQNNGV.

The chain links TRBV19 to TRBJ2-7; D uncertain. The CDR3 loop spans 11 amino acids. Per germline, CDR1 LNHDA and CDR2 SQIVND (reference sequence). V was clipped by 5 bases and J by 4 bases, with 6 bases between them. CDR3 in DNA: TGTGCCAGTAGTTCCCCGTACGAGCAGTACTTC. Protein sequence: CASSSPYEQYF.

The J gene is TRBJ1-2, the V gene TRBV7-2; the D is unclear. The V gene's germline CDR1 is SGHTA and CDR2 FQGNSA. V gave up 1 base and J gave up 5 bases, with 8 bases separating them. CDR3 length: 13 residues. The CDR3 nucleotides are TGTGCCAGCAGCTTAGGGGGATGGTATGGCTACACCTTC. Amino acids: CASSLGGWYGYTF.

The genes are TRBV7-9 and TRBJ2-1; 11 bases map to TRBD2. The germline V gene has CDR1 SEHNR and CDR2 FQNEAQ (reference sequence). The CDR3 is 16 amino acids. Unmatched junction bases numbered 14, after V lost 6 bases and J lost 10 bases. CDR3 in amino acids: CASSPLIAGGRGEQFF. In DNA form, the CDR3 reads TGTGCCAGCAGTCCCCTAATAGCGGGGGGGAGAGGAGAGCAGTTCTTC.

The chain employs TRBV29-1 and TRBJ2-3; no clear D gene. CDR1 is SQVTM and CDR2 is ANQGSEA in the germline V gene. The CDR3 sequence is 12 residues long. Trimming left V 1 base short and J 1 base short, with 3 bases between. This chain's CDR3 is CSVEGGTDTQYF. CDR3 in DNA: TGCAGCGTTGAAGGGGGCACAGATACGCAGTATTTT.

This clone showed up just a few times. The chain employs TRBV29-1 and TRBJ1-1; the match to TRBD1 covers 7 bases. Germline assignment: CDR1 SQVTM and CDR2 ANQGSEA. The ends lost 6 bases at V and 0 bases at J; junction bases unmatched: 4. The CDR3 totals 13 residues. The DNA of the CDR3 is TGCAGCGTGGGACAGAGTATGAACACTGAAGCTTTCTTT. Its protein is CSVGQSMNTEAFF. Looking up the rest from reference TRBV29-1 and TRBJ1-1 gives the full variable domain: SAVISQKPSRDICQRGTSLTIQCQVDSQVTMMFWYRQQPGQSLTLIATANQGSEATYESGFVIDKFPISRPNLTFSTLTVSNMSPEDSSIYLCSVGQSMNTEAFFGQGTRLTVV.

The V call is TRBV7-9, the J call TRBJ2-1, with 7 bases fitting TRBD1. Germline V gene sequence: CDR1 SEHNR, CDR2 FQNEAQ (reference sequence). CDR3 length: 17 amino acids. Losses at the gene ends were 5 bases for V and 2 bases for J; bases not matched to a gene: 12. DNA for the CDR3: TGTGCCAGCAGCCCAAGTTCCACAGGGGTCGCCTACAATGAGCAGTTCTTC. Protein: CASSPSSTGVAYNEQFF.

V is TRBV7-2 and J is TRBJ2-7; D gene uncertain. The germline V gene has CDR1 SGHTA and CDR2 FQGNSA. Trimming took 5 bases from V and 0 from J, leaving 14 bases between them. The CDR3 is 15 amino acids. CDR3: CASSKDARTSYEQYF. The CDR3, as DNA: TGTGCCAGCAGCAAAGACGCCCGAACCTCCTACGAGCAGTACTTC.

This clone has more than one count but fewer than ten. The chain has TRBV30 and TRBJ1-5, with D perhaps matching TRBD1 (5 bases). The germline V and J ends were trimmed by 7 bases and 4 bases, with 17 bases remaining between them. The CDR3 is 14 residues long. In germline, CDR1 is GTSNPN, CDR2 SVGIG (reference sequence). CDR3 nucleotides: TGTGCCTTCTGGGACGGGACGGTTAATCAGCCCCAGCATTTT. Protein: CAFWDGTVNQPQHF.

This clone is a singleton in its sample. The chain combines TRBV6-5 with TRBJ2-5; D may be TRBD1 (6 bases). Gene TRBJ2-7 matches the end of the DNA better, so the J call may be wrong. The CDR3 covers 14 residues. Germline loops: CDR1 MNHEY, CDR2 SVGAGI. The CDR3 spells CASSANRVTYEQYF. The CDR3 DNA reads TGTGCCAGCAGTGCTAACAGGGTTACCTACGAGCAGTACTTC.

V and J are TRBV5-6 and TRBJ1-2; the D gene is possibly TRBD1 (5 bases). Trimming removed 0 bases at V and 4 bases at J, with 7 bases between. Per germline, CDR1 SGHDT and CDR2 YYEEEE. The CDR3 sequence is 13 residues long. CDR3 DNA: TGTGCCAGCAGCTTGGAGGGGACCTATGGCTACACCTTC. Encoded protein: CASSLEGTYGYTF.

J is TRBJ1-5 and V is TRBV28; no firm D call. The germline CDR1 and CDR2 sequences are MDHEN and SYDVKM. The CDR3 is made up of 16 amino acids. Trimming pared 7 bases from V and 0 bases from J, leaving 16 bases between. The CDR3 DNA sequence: TGTGCCAGCACTCTATCGGCAGGATATAGCAATCAGCCCCAGCATTTT. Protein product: CASTLSAGYSNQPQHF. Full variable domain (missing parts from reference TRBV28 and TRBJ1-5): DVKVTQSSRYLVKRTGEKVFLECVQDMDHENMFWYRQDPGLGLRLIYFSYDVKMKEKGDIPEGYSVSREKKERFSLILESASTNQTSMYLCASTLSAGYSNQPQHFGDGTRLSIL.

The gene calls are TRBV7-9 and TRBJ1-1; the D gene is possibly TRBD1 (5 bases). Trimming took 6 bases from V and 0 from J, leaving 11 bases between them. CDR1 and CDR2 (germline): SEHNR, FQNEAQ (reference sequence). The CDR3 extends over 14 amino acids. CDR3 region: CASRTTDMNTEAFF. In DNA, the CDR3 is TGTGCCAGCAGAACGACGGACATGAACACTGAAGCTTTCTTT.

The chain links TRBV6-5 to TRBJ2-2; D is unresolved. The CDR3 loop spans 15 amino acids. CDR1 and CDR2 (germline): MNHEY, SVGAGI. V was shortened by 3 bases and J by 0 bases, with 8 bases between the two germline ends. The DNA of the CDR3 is TGTGCCAGCAGTTATAGGCAGACGAACACCGGGGAGCTGTTTTTT. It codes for CASSYRQTNTGELFF.

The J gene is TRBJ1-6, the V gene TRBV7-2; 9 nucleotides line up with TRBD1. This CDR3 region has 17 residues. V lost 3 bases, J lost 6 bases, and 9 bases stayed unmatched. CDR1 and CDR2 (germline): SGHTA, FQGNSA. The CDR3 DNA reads TGTGCCAGCAGCTTGTCGGGGACAGGGCTTATTAATTCACCCCTCCACTTT. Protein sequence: CASSLSGTGLINSPLHF.

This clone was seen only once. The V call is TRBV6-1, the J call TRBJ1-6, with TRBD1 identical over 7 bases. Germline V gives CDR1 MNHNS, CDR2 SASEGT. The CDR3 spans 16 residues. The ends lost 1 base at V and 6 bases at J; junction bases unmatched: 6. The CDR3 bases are TGTGCCAGCAGTGAAGTGCCGACAGGGAGTAATTCACCCCTCCACTTT. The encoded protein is CASSEVPTGSNSPLHF.

The CDR3 sequence: CASSPPGQGVNEQFF. CDR3 in DNA: TGTGCCAGCAGCCCGCCGGGACAGGGAGTCAATGAGCAGTTCTTC. The chain combines TRBV7-2 with TRBJ2-1, with 9 bases lining up with TRBD1. CDR3 length: 15 amino acids. V was pared by 5 bases and J by 6 bases, with 8 bases of the junction left unmatched. Germline values: CDR1 SGHTA, CDR2 FQGNSA.

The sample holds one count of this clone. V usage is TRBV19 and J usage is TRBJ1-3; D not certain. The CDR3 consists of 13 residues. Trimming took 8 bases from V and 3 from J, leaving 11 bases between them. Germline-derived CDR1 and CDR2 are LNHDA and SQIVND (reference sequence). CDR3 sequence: CASLTFGGNTIYF. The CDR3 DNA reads TGTGCCAGTCTGACCTTCGGTGGAAACACCATATATTTT.

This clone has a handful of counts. The CDR3 DNA is TGTGCCAGCAGCAGACTAGCGGGAACCACAGATACGCAGTATTTT. Its translation is CASSRLAGTTDTQYF. This chain uses TRBV6-4 with TRBJ2-3; 11 bases map to TRBD2. Germline CDR1 is MRHNA and CDR2 is SNTAGT. V trimming: 6 bases; J trimming: 2 bases; junction bases outside the gene matches: 4. CDR3 length: 15 amino acids.

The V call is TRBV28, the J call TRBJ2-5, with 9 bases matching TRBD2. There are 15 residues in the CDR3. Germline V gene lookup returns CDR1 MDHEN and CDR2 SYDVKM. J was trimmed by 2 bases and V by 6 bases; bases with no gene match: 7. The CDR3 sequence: CASRALAGRQETQYF. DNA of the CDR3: TGTGCCAGCAGGGCCCTAGCGGGGAGACAAGAGACCCAGTACTTC.

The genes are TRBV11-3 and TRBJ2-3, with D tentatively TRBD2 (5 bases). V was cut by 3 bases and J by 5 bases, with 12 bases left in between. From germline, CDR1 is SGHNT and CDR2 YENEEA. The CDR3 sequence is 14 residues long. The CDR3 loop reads CASSLAGFLDTQYF. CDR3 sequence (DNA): TGTGCCAGCAGCTTGGCGGGTTTCCTAGATACGCAGTATTTT.

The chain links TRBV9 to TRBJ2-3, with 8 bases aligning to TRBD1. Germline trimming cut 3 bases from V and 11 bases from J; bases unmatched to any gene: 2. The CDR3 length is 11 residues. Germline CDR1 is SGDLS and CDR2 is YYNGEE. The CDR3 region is CASSATGVQYF. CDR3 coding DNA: TGTGCCAGCAGCGCGACAGGGGTGCAGTATTTT. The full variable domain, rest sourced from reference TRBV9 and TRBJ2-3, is DSGVTQTPKHLITATGQRVTLRCSPRSGDLSVYWYQQSLDQGLQFLIQYYNGEERAKGNILERFSAQQFPDLHSELNLSSLELGDSALYFCASSATGVQYFGPGTRLTVL.

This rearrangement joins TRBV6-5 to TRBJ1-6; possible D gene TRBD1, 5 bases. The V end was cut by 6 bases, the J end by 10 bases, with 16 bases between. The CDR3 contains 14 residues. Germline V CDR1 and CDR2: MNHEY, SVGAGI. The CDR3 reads CASRQLGTASPLHF. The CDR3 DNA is TGTGCCAGCAGGCAACTAGGGACGGCCTCACCCCTCCACTTT.